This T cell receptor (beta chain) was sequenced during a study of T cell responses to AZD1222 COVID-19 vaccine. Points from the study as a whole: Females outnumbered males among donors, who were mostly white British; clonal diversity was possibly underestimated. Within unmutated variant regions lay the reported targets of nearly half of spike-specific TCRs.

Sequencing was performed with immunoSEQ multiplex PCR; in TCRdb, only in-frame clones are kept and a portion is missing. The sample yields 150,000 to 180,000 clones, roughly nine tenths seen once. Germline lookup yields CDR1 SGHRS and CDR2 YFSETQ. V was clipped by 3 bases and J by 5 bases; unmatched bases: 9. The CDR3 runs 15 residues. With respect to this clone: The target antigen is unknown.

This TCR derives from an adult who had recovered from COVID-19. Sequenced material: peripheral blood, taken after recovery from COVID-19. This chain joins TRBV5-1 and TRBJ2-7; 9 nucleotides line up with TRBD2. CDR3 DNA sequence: TGCGCCAGCAGCTCCCTGGCGGGAGGGCGCGACGAGCAGTACTTC. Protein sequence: CASSSLAGGRDEQYF. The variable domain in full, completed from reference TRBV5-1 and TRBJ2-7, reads KAGVTQTPRYLIKTRGQQVTLSCSPISGHRSVSWYQQTPGQGLQFLFEYFSETQRNKGNFPGRFSGRQFSNSRSEMNVSTLELGDSALYLCASSSLAGGRDEQYFGPGTRLTVT.